A selection of T cell receptor beta chains follows, all from one sample in a study of cytomegalovirus exposure and HLA in healthy donors. Libraries were prepared by immunoSEQ multiplex PCR; TCRdb keeps only in-frame clonotypes and omits some of them. This sample has around 180,000 clones, with approximately 85% found just once. The material sequenced was PBMCs. The receptors originated from a girl between 10 and 17 years old in good health and CMV-seropositive. The CDR3 runs from the conserved cysteine through the conserved F or W. The D gene is left open where the match is weak. Some rows have no size entry. The others give once, few or many, or a class for an expanded clone.

j_call v_call cdr3_length clone_size d_call cdr3_nt cdr3_aa
TRBJ1-1 TRBV5-1 14 NA NA TGCGCCAGCAGCTTGGCTGGCGGGAACACTGAAGCTTTCTTT CASSLAGGNTEAFF
TRBJ1-2 TRBV5-1 14 NA NA TGCGCCAGCAGCCGAGGTGGGTGGGGGCGAGGCTACACCTTC CASSRGGWGRGYTF
TRBJ1-3 TRBV6-4 17 NA TRBD1 TGTGCCAGCAGTGACTACGACAGGGGGCTTTCTGGAAACACCATATATTTT CASSDYDRGLSGNTIYF
TRBJ1-5 TRBV15 14 NA NA TGTGCCACCAGCAGAGACGCGGACAATCAGCCCCAGCATTTT CATSRDADNQPQHF
TRBJ2-1 TRBV4-1 21 NA TRBD1 TGCGCCAGCAGCCAAAATCGACGCCTTGGGTTGACAGGGGGCTCCTACAATGAGCAGTTCTTC CASSQNRRLGLTGGSYNEQFF
TRBJ2-1 TRBV6-1 16 few TRBD2 TGTGCCAGCAGTGACCCGGGACTAGCGGCGGGATCTGGGCAGTTCTTC CASSDPGLAAGSGQFF
TRBJ1-2 TRBV6-1 15 NA NA TGTGCCAGCAGTGAAGCGGTAGGCGGAAACTATGGCTACACCTTC CASSEAVGGNYGYTF
TRBJ1-5 TRBV2 16 NA NA TGTGCCAGCATCCCAGGGGTGGATAGGAGCAATCAGCCCCAGCATTTT CASIPGVDRSNQPQHF
TRBJ2-3 TRBV14 18 NA TRBD2 TGTGCCAGCAGTGGACTAGCGGGGGCTCTAAAGGGCACAGATACGCAGTATTTT CASSGLAGALKGTDTQYF
TRBJ1-2 TRBV5-1 13 NA NA TGCGCCAGCAGCTTGGCGGTCAACTATGGCTACACCTTC CASSLAVNYGYTF
TRBJ2-7 TRBV28 14 medium-sized TRBD1 TGTGCCAGCAGCCCTCCGGGACAGATCTACGAGCAGTACTTC CASSPPGQIYEQYF
TRBJ2-3 TRBV27 13 once NA TGTGCCAGCAGATTACAGGGTACAGATACGCAGTATTTT CASRLQGTDTQYF
TRBJ1-1 TRBV6-5 15 once TRBD1 TGTGCCAGCAGTTTCATCACAGGGGGCCATACTGAAGCTTTCTTT CASSFITGGHTEAFF
TRBJ1-2 TRBV29-1 15 few TRBD1 TGCAGCGTTGAAGATCGAGGACAGGGAAACTATGGCTACACCTTC CSVEDRGQGNYGYTF
TRBJ1-6 TRBV4-1 17 once TRBD1 TGCGCCAGCAGCCAAGCGCGATGGGACAGGGAAAAATCACCCCTCCACTTT CASSQARWDREKSPLHF
TRBJ2-2 TRBV30 14 NA TRBD2 TGTGCCTGGAGCTACGGGGGGATCCCCGGGGAGCTGTTTTTT CAWSYGGIPGELFF
TRBJ1-1 TRBV15 16 few TRBD1 TGTGCCACCAGCAGAGCCCCCCCGACAGGGGTCACTGAAGCTTTCTTT CATSRAPPTGVTEAFF
TRBJ2-7 TRBV27 14 NA NA TGTGCCAGCAGTTTTTCGGCGGCAGGGGACGAGCAGTACTTC CASSFSAAGDEQYF
TRBJ1-2 TRBV5-1 18 NA TRBD1 TGCGCCAGCAGCTTGGTCCCGATAACAGGGGGGGCCTACTATGGCTACACCTTC CASSLVPITGGAYYGYTF
TRBJ1-1 TRBV5-4 16 few TRBD1 TGTGCCAGCAGTTCCGGACAGGGGGCGTTGGTCACTGAAGCTTTCTTT CASSSGQGALVTEAFF
TRBJ1-1 TRBV4-2 17 once TRBD1 TGTGCCAGCAGCCGTAATACAGGGGCGAAAGGGGTCGGTGCAGCTTTCTTT CASSRNTGAKGVGAAFF
TRBJ1-3 TRBV7-3 13 NA NA TGTGCCAGCGCAAGGAGCTCTGGAAACACCATATATTTT CASARSSGNTIYF
TRBJ1-2 TRBV28 17 NA NA TGTGCCAGCAGTTTATTATCGGCCGGGGGTTTAGGCTATGGCTACACCTTC CASSLLSAGGLGYGYTF
TRBJ2-5 TRBV7-2 16 NA TRBD2 TGTGCCAGCAGCTTGGTTTATAGCGGGGGGGCGCAGACCCAGTACTTC CASSLVYSGGAQTQYF
TRBJ1-5 TRBV27 16 few NA TGTGCCAGCAGTTTATCGAATGGGGGGGCCGATCAGCCCCAGCATTTT CASSLSNGGADQPQHF
TRBJ2-1 TRBV9 14 NA NA TGTGCCAGCAGCGTTCGGGACATGGACAATGAGCAGTTCTTC CASSVRDMDNEQFF
TRBJ1-2 TRBV13 15 NA TRBD1 TGTGCCAGCAGCCCCCGGACAGGGTTTAGCTATGGCTACACCTTC CASSPRTGFSYGYTF
TRBJ1-2 TRBV5-6 14 NA TRBD1 TGTGCCAGCAGCCCGGGACAGGGCACCTGGGGCTACACCTTC CASSPGQGTWGYTF